This TCR beta chain was identified during a study of blood T cell repertoires in COVID-19. Study as a whole: T cells, B-cell-depleted T cells, or PBMCs provided the cDNA or gDNA that served as material.

Per the study methods: Researchers report that nucleated cell counts were estimated from reference gene primer amplification. Produced via immunoSEQ multiplex PCR; TCRdb's table is partial and in-frame only. V and J calls and clone size come straight from that table; D and trimming were deduced from the DNA. The sample carries 90,000 to 120,000 clones, about 86% recorded once. This CDR3 region has 15 residues. Germline CDR1 LNHDA, CDR2 SQIVND (reference sequence). Trimming left V 3 bases short and J 2 bases short, with 14 bases between. The study recruited people aged about 18 to 89 years across 20 to 30 US areas. Cohorts were determined from participant-reported clinical history.

The TCR originated in a woman in her forties or fifties who had recovered from COVID-19. This chain connects TRBV19 to TRBJ2-7, with D possibly TRBD1 on 5 matching bases. The sample consisted of PBMCs or T cells enriched from blood (not recorded which). CDR3 amino acids: CASSMGTGYTYEQYF. CDR3 coding DNA: TGTGCCAGTAGTATGGGCACAGGATATACCTACGAGCAGTACTTC.